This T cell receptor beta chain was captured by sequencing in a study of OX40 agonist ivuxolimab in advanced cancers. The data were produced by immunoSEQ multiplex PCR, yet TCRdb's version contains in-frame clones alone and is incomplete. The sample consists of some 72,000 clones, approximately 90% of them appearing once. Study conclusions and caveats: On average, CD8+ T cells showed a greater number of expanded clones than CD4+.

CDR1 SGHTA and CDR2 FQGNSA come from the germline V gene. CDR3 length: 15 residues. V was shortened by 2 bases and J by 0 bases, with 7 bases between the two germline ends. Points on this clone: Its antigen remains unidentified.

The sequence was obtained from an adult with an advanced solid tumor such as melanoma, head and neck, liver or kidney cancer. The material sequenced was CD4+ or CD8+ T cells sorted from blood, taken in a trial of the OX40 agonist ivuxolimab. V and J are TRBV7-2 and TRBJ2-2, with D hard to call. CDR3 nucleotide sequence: TGTGCCAGCAGCTTATCCCGAGCGAACACCGGGGAGCTGTTTTTT. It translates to CASSLSRANTGELFF.